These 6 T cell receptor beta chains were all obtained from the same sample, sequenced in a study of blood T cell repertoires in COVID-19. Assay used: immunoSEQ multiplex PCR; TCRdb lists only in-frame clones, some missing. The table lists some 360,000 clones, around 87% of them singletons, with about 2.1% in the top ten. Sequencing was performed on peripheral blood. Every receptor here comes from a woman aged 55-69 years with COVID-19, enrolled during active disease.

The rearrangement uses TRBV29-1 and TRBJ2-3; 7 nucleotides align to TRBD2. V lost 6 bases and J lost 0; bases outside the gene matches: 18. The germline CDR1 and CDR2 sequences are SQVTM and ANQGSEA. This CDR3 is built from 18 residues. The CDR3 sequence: CSVRVFRVAGTSTDTQYF. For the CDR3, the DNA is TGCAGCGTCCGTGTATTTCGGGTAGCGGGTACTAGCACAGATACGCAGTATTTT.

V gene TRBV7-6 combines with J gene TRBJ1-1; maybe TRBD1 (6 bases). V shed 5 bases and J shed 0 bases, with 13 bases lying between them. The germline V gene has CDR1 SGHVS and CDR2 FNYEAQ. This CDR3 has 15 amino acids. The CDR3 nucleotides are TGTGCCAGCAGCGCGCAGGGGATGGTGAACACTGAAGCTTTCTTT. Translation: CASSAQGMVNTEAFF. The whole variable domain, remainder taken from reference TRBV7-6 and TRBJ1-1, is GAGVSQSPRYKVTKRGQDVALRCDPISGHVSLYWYRQALGQGPEFLTYFNYEAQQDKSGLPNDRFSAERPEGSISTLTIQRTEQRDSAMYRCASSAQGMVNTEAFFGQGTRLTVV.

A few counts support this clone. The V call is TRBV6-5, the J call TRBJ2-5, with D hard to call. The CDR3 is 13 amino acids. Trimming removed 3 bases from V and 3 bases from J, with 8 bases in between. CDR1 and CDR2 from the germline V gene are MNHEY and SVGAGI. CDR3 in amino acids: CASSYNSKETQYF. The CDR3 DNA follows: TGTGCCAGCAGTTATAACAGTAAAGAGACCCAGTACTTC.

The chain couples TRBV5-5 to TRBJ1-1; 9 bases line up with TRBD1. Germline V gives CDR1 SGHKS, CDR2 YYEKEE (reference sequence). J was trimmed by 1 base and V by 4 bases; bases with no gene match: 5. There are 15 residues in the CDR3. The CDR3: CASSNSQGANTEAFF. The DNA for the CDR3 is TGTGCCAGCAGCAATTCACAGGGGGCGAACACTGAAGCTTTCTTT.

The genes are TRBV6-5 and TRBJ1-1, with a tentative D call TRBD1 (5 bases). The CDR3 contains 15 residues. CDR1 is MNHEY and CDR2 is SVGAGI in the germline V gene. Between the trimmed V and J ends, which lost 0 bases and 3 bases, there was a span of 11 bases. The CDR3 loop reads CASSYSPQGDTEAFF. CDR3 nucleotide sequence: TGTGCCAGCAGTTACTCCCCGCAGGGCGACACTGAAGCTTTCTTT.

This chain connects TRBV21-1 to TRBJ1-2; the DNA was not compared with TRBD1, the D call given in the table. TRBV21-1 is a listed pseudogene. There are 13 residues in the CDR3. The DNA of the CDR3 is TGTGCCAGCACTCTCCCCCCCCTAACAGACTACACCTTC. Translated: CASTLPPLTDYTF.